The rows below give T cell receptor beta chains drawn from one sample of a study of blood T cell repertoires in COVID-19. Profiled with immunoSEQ multiplex PCR; TCRdb holds only in-frame clones, not every one. Among approximately 70,000 clones listed, around 90% were seen once. Sequencing was carried out using peripheral blood. These TCRs come from a woman aged 45-59 years with acute or convalescent COVID-19. The CDR3 runs from the conserved cysteine through the conserved F or W. D genes are given only for firm matches. Some rows have no size entry. The others give once, few or many, or a class for an expanded clone.

V gene: TRBV5-8; D gene: NA; J gene: TRBJ1-5; clone size: NA; CDR3 protein: CASSLPGAGRRFGSNQPQHF; CDR3 DNA: TGTGCCAGCAGCTTGCCCGGGGCGGGACGACGATTCGGGAGCAATCAGCCCCAGCATTTT
V gene: TRBV5-4; D gene: TRBD1; J gene: TRBJ1-4; clone size: NA; CDR3 protein: CASSLERGQGEKLFF; CDR3 DNA: TGTGCCAGCAGCTTGGAGAGGGGGCAGGGTGAAAAACTGTTTTTT
V gene: TRBV12-3/TRBV12-4; D gene: NA; J gene: TRBJ2-1; clone size: NA; CDR3 protein: CASSPELYNEQFF; CDR3 DNA: TGTGCCAGCAGCCCCGAGCTGTACAATGAGCAGTTCTTC
V gene: TRBV9; D gene: TRBD1; J gene: TRBJ1-6; clone size: NA; CDR3 protein: CASSPSPGQAPLALHF; CDR3 DNA: TGTGCCAGCAGCCCCTCCCCGGGACAGGCCCCTTTGGCCCTCCACTTT
V gene: TRBV4-1; D gene: NA; J gene: TRBJ1-3; clone size: medium-sized; CDR3 protein: CASSQDTDRGNTIYF; CDR3 DNA: TGCGCCAGCAGCCAAGACACTGACAGGGGAAACACCATATATTTT
V gene: TRBV7-2; D gene: NA; J gene: TRBJ1-5; clone size: NA; CDR3 protein: CASSVDTGSAQPQHF; CDR3 DNA: TGTGCCAGCAGCGTAGATACGGGATCGGCTCAGCCCCAGCATTTT
V gene: TRBV24-1; D gene: NA; J gene: TRBJ1-2; clone size: NA; CDR3 protein: CATSDPAGTGLYGYTF; CDR3 DNA: TGTGCCACCAGTGATCCCGCCGGTACAGGCTTATATGGCTACACCTTC
V gene: TRBV30; D gene: TRBD2; J gene: TRBJ2-1; clone size: NA; CDR3 protein: CAWTSGYNEQFF; CDR3 DNA: TGTGCCTGGACTAGCGGATACAATGAGCAGTTCTTC
V gene: TRBV7-2; D gene: TRBD2; J gene: TRBJ2-7; clone size: NA; CDR3 protein: CASSLAVAGGSYEQYF; CDR3 DNA: TGTGCCAGCAGCTTAGCAGTAGCGGGAGGCTCCTACGAGCAGTACTTC
V gene: TRBV4-1; D gene: TRBD1; J gene: TRBJ1-3; clone size: NA; CDR3 protein: CASSQPRTGETWTIYF; CDR3 DNA: TGCGCCAGCAGCCAACCCCGGACAGGGGAGACTTGGACCATATATTTT
V gene: TRBV6-2/TRBV6-3; D gene: NA; J gene: TRBJ2-7; clone size: NA; CDR3 protein: CASSYRWASSYEQYF; CDR3 DNA: TGTGCCAGCAGTTACCGGTGGGCCAGCTCCTACGAGCAGTACTTC
V gene: TRBV30; D gene: NA; J gene: TRBJ2-7; clone size: NA; CDR3 protein: CAWTPENPYEQYF; CDR3 DNA: TGTGCCTGGACTCCAGAAAACCCCTACGAGCAGTACTTC
V gene: TRBV2; D gene: NA; J gene: TRBJ2-3; clone size: NA; CDR3 protein: CASSVLGGGTDTQYF; CDR3 DNA: TGTGCCAGCAGTGTTCTGGGCGGGGGCACAGATACGCAGTATTTT
V gene: TRBV30; D gene: NA; J gene: TRBJ1-6; clone size: few; CDR3 protein: CACTGTPNSPLHF; CDR3 DNA: TGTGCCTGTACCGGGACACCTAATTCACCCCTCCACTTT
V gene: TRBV30; D gene: TRBD1; J gene: TRBJ1-2; clone size: NA; CDR3 protein: CAWSVLRGRDGYTF; CDR3 DNA: TGTGCCTGGAGTGTACTTAGGGGGCGTGATGGCTACACCTTC
V gene: TRBV11-2; D gene: NA; J gene: TRBJ1-1; clone size: NA; CDR3 protein: CASSFPGVTEAFF; CDR3 DNA: TGTGCCAGCAGCTTCCCAGGGGTCACTGAAGCTTTCTTT
V gene: TRBV5-1; D gene: TRBD1; J gene: TRBJ1-1; clone size: NA; CDR3 protein: CASSFLTQGAGTEAFF; CDR3 DNA: TGCGCCAGCAGCTTCCTAACCCAGGGGGCCGGCACTGAAGCTTTCTTT
V gene: TRBV11-2; D gene: NA; J gene: TRBJ2-1; clone size: once; CDR3 protein: CASRRDSHYNEQFF; CDR3 DNA: TGTGCCAGCAGGAGGGACTCTCACTACAATGAGCAGTTCTTC
V gene: TRBV7-8; D gene: TRBD2; J gene: TRBJ2-1; clone size: few; CDR3 protein: CASSLGVLAGDQFF; CDR3 DNA: TGTGCCAGCAGCTTAGGGGTGTTAGCGGGGGACCAGTTCTTC
V gene: TRBV5-3; D gene: NA; J gene: TRBJ2-4; clone size: NA; CDR3 protein: CARSRWEPVLAKNIQYF; CDR3 DNA: TGTGCCAGAAGCCGATGGGAGCCCGTCTTAGCCAAAAACATTCAGTACTTC
V gene: TRBV5-1; D gene: NA; J gene: TRBJ1-1; clone size: NA; CDR3 protein: CASSLEIENTEAFF; CDR3 DNA: TGCGCCAGCAGCTTGGAAATAGAGAACACTGAAGCTTTCTTT
V gene: TRBV5-1; D gene: NA; J gene: TRBJ1-4; clone size: NA; CDR3 protein: CASSSREATNEKLFF; CDR3 DNA: TGCGCCAGCAGCTCCCGGGAAGCAACTAATGAAAAACTGTTTTTT
V gene: TRBV7-9; D gene: NA; J gene: TRBJ1-5; clone size: NA; CDR3 protein: CASSDQRAMSNQPQHF; CDR3 DNA: TGTGCCAGCAGCGACCAGCGGGCTATGAGCAATCAGCCCCAGCATTTT
V gene: TRBV28; D gene: TRBD1; J gene: TRBJ2-7; clone size: NA; CDR3 protein: CASTDRDRGFYEQYF; CDR3 DNA: TGTGCCAGCACAGACCGGGACAGGGGTTTCTACGAGCAGTACTTC
V gene: TRBV27; D gene: NA; J gene: TRBJ2-5; clone size: NA; CDR3 protein: CASSPDSKETQYF; CDR3 DNA: TGTGCCAGCAGCCCGGACAGCAAAGAGACCCAGTACTTC
V gene: TRBV28; D gene: NA; J gene: TRBJ1-5; clone size: NA; CDR3 protein: CASRTGQGRNQPQHF; CDR3 DNA: TGTGCCAGCCGTACCGGCCAGGGTCGGAATCAGCCCCAGCATTTT
V gene: TRBV7-2; D gene: TRBD1; J gene: TRBJ1-1; clone size: few; CDR3 protein: CASSLWTGGVTEAFF; CDR3 DNA: TGTGCCAGCAGCTTATGGACAGGGGGCGTAACGGAAGCTTTCTTT
V gene: TRBV15; D gene: TRBD2; J gene: TRBJ2-1; clone size: NA; CDR3 protein: CATSRGSGSGRYNEQFF; CDR3 DNA: TGTGCCACCAGCAGAGGAAGTGGTAGCGGGAGGTACAATGAGCAGTTCTTC
V gene: TRBV7-6; D gene: TRBD1; J gene: TRBJ2-1; clone size: NA; CDR3 protein: CASSQGAGTYNEQFF; CDR3 DNA: TGTGCCAGCAGCCAGGGGGCAGGGACCTACAATGAGCAGTTCTTC
V gene: TRBV5-1; D gene: NA; J gene: TRBJ1-6; clone size: NA; CDR3 protein: CASSLGGGLSNSPLHF; CDR3 DNA: TGCGCCAGCAGCTTGGGCGGGGGGTTGAGTAATTCACCCCTCCACTTT
V gene: TRBV4-1; D gene: TRBD1; J gene: TRBJ2-7; clone size: NA; CDR3 protein: CASSHRTGLGYEQYF; CDR3 DNA: TGCGCCAGCAGCCACCGGACAGGGCTGGGCTACGAGCAGTACTTC
V gene: TRBV5-1; D gene: TRBD1; J gene: TRBJ1-1; clone size: NA; CDR3 protein: CASSLAARQGLYTEAFF; CDR3 DNA: TGCGCCAGCAGCTTGGCCGCGAGACAGGGGCTTTACACTGAAGCTTTCTTT
V gene: TRBV5-1; D gene: NA; J gene: TRBJ1-4; clone size: NA; CDR3 protein: CASSDPGGRNEKLFF; CDR3 DNA: TGCGCCAGCAGCGACCCCGGGGGACGAAATGAAAAACTGTTTTTT
V gene: TRBV7-9; D gene: TRBD1; J gene: TRBJ2-2; clone size: NA; CDR3 protein: CASSLQGQVRSGELFF; CDR3 DNA: TGTGCCAGCAGCTTACAAGGACAGGTCCGATCCGGGGAGCTGTTTTTT
V gene: TRBV9; D gene: TRBD1; J gene: TRBJ1-2; clone size: NA; CDR3 protein: CASSDRHPGQGVDRTGYTF; CDR3 DNA: TGTGCCAGCAGCGACCGACACCCGGGACAGGGGGTTGATCGTACGGGCTACACCTTC
V gene: TRBV9; D gene: TRBD2; J gene: TRBJ2-5; clone size: NA; CDR3 protein: CASSVTSGNVRETQYF; CDR3 DNA: TGTGCCAGCAGCGTAACTAGCGGGAACGTAAGAGAGACCCAGTACTTC
V gene: TRBV6-5; D gene: TRBD1; J gene: TRBJ1-5; clone size: NA; CDR3 protein: CASSGTANQPQHF; CDR3 DNA: TGTGCCAGCAGCGGGACAGCAAATCAGCCCCAGCATTTT
V gene: TRBV12-3/TRBV12-4; D gene: NA; J gene: TRBJ1-3; clone size: NA; CDR3 protein: CASSFQGGNTIYF; CDR3 DNA: TGTGCCAGCAGTTTCCAGGGTGGAAACACCATATATTTT
V gene: TRBV30; D gene: TRBD2; J gene: TRBJ2-1; clone size: few; CDR3 protein: CAWSVSPTASGRTHNEQFF; CDR3 DNA: TGTGCCTGGAGTGTATCTCCCACGGCTAGCGGGAGAACCCACAATGAGCAGTTCTTC
V gene: TRBV2; D gene: NA; J gene: TRBJ1-4; clone size: NA; CDR3 protein: CASREERGGEKLFF; CDR3 DNA: TGTGCCAGCAGAGAAGAGCGGGGAGGAGAAAAACTGTTTTTT
V gene: TRBV19; D gene: TRBD2; J gene: TRBJ2-7; clone size: NA; CDR3 protein: CASSMGGAPFYEQYF; CDR3 DNA: TGTGCCAGTAGTATGGGAGGGGCACCCTTCTACGAGCAGTACTTC
V gene: TRBV29-1; D gene: TRBD1; J gene: TRBJ1-2; clone size: NA; CDR3 protein: CSVPGQGNYGYTF; CDR3 DNA: TGCAGCGTACCGGGACAGGGGAACTATGGCTACACCTTC
V gene: TRBV12-3/TRBV12-4; D gene: NA; J gene: TRBJ1-1; clone size: NA; CDR3 protein: CASNFPGVEAFF; CDR3 DNA: TGTGCCAGCAATTTTCCCGGAGTTGAAGCTTTCTTT
V gene: TRBV30; D gene: TRBD2; J gene: TRBJ2-4; clone size: NA; CDR3 protein: CAWRLAGGGAKNIQYF; CDR3 DNA: TGTGCCTGGAGGCTAGCGGGGGGCGGAGCCAAAAACATTCAGTACTTC